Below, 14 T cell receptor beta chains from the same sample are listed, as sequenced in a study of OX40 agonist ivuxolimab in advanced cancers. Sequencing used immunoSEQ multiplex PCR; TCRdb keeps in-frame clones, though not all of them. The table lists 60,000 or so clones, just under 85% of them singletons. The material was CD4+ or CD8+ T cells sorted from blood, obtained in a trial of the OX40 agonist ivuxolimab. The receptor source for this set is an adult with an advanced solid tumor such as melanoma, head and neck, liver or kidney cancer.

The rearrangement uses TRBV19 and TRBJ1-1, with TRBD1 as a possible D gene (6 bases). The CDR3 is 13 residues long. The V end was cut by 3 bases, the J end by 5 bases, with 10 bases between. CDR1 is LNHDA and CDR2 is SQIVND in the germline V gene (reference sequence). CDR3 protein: CASSILTGTEAFF. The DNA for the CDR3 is TGTGCCAGTAGTATCTTAACAGGGACTGAAGCTTTCTTT.

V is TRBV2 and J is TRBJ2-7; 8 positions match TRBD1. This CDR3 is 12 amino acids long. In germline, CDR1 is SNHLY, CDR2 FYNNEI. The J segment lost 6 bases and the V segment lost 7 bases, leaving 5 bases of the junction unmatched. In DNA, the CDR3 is TGTGCCAGCAACTCAGGGGGCGTCGAGCAGTACTTC. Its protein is CASNSGGVEQYF.

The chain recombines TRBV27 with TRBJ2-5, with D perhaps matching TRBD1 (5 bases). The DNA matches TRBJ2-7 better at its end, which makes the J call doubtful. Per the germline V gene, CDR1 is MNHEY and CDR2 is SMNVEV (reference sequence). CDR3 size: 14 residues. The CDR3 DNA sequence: TGTGCCAGCAGCCCCAGGGTTAGCTCCTACGAGCAGTACTTC. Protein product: CASSPRVSSYEQYF.

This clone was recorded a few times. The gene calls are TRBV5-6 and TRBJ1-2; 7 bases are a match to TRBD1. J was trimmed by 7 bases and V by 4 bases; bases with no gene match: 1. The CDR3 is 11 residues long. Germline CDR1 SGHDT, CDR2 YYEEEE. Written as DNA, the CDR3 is TGTGCCAGCAGCCCAGGGGGTGGCTACACCTTC. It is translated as CASSPGGGYTF.

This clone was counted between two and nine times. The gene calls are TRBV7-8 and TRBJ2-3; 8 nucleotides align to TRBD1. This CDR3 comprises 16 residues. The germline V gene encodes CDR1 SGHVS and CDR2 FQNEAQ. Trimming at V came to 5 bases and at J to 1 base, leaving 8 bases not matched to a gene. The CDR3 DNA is TGTGCCAGCAGCCCGGGACAGGATTATGGCACAGATACGCAGTATTTT. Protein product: CASSPGQDYGTDTQYF.

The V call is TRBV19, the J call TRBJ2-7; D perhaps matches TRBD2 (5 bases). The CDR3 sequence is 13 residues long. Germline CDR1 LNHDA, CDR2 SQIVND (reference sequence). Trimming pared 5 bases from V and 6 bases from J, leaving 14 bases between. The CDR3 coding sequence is TGTGCCAGTAGTGGAACCACTAGTTCCGAGCAGTACTTC. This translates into CASSGTTSSEQYF. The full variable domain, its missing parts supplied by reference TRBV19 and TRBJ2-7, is DGGITQSPKYLFRKEGQNVTLSCEQNLNHDAMYWYRQDPGQGLRLIYYSQIVNDFQKGDIAEGYSVSREKKESFPLTVTSAQKNPTAFYLCASSGTTSSEQYFGPGTRLTVT.

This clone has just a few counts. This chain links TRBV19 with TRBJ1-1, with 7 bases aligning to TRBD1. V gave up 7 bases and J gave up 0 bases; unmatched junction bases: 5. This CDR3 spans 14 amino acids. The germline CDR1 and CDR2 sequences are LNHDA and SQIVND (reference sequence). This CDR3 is CASNDRVVNTEAFF. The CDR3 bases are TGTGCCAGTAATGACAGGGTTGTGAACACTGAAGCTTTCTTT.

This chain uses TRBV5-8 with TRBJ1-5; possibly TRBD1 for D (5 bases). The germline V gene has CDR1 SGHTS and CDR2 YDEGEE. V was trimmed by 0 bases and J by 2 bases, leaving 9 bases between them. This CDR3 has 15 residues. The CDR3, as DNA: TGTGCCAGCAGCTTGGGCAGGGTCCGCAATCAGCCCCAGCATTTT. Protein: CASSLGRVRNQPQHF.

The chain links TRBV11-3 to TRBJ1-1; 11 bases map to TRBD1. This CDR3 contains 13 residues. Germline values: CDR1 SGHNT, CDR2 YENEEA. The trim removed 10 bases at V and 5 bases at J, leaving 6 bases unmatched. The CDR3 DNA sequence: TGTGCCACCGCGGACAGGGGGCGTACTGAAGCTTTCTTT. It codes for CATADRGRTEAFF.

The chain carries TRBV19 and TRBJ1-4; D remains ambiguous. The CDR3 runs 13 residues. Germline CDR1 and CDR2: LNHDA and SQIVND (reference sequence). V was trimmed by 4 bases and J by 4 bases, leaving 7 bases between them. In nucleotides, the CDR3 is TGTGCCAGTAGTAATTCGTTTAATGAAAAACTGTTTTTT. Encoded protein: CASSNSFNEKLFF. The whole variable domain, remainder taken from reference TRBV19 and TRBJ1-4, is DGGITQSPKYLFRKEGQNVTLSCEQNLNHDAMYWYRQDPGQGLRLIYYSQIVNDFQKGDIAEGYSVSREKKESFPLTVTSAQKNPTAFYLCASSNSFNEKLFFGSGTQLSVL.

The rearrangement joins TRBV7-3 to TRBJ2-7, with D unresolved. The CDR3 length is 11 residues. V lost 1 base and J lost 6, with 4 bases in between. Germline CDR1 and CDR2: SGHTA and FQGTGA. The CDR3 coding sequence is TGTGCCAGCAGCTTAATGGGCGAGCAGTACTTC. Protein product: CASSLMGEQYF.

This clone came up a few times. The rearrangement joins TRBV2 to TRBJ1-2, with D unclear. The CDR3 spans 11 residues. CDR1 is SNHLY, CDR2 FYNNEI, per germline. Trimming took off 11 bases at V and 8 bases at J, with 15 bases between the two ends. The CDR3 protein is CASTGYTGYTF. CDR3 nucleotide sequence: TGTGCCTCAACGGGTTACACCGGCTACACCTTC. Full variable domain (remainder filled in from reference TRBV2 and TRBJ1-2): EPEVTQTPSHQVTQMGQEVILRCVPISNHLYFYWYRQILGQKVEFLVSFYNNEISEKSEIFDDQFSVERPDGSNFTLKIRSTKLEDSAMYFCASTGYTGYTFGSGTRLTVV.

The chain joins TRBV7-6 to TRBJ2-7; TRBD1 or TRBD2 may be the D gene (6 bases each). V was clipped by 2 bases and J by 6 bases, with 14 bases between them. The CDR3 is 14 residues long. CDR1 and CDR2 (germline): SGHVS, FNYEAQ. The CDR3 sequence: CASSLTGGRSEQYF. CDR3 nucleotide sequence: TGTGCCAGCAGCTTAACCGGGGGCCGGTCCGAGCAGTACTTC.

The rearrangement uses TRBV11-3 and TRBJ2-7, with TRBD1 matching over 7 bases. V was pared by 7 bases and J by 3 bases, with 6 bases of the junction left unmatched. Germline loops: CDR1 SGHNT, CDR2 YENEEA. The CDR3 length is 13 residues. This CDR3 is CASKGQTYYEQYF. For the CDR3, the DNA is TGTGCCAGCAAGGGACAGACGTACTACGAGCAGTACTTC.